This passage covers 29 T cell receptor beta chains from one sample sequenced in a study of T cell repertoires in aging, cancer and after chemotherapy. The template was genomic DNA from peripheral blood, not RNA. TRB rearrangements spanning V, D and J were amplified using mixed TRB-A/B primers. TCRdb used MiXCR to reprocess the multiplex PCR reads, holding one entry per CDR3 protein. In the table there are about 19,000 distinct CDR3 sequences, around 38% of which are singletons. The sequencing sample was made of blood. Receptors originate from a human donor with a solid tumor.

The rearrangement links TRBV24-1 to TRBJ2-2; TRBD1 aligns across 9 bases. Trimming at V came to 8 bases and at J to 6 bases, leaving 9 bases not matched to a gene. Germline CDR1 KGHDR, CDR2 SFDVKD. The CDR3 runs 15 residues. The DNA for the CDR3 is TGTGCCACCAAAAACAGGGGGCTAGAGGCCGGGGAGCTGTTTTTT. It specifies CATKNRGLEAGELFF.

This clonotype turned up a few times. The V call is TRBV27, the J call TRBJ1-2; no clear D. CDR3 size: 14 residues. V was cut by 5 bases and J by 6 bases, with 16 bases left in between. From germline, CDR1 is MNHEY and CDR2 SMNVEV (reference sequence). The CDR3, as DNA: TGTGCCAGCAGTCCCACTTTGTGGGCTGATGGCTACACCTTC. The encoded protein is CASSPTLWADGYTF.

The gene calls are TRBV7-9 and TRBJ2-7, with D perhaps TRBD1 or TRBD2 (5 bases each). Germline CDR1 reads SEHNR; CDR2 reads FQNEAQ (reference sequence). The V gene lost 2 bases and the J gene lost 0 bases, with 8 bases spanning the gap. The CDR3 sequence is 14 residues long. In DNA form, the CDR3 reads TGTGCCAGCAGCTTAAGGGGAGCCTCCTACGAGCAGTACTTC. Its translation is CASSLRGASYEQYF.

This rearrangement joins TRBV27 to TRBJ2-1; 8 nucleotides match TRBD2. With 11 bases clipped from V and 1 base from J, the junction kept 7 bases outside the gene matches. Germline V gene data show CDR1 as MNHEY and CDR2 as SMNVEV (reference sequence). The CDR3 totals 14 residues. This CDR3 is CASKAGVSYNEQFF. DNA for the CDR3: TGTGCCTCCAAAGCGGGAGTATCCTACAATGAGCAGTTCTTC.

The chain is built from TRBV6-6 and TRBJ1-1; D perhaps matches TRBD1 (5 bases). Trimming removed 0 bases at V and 4 bases at J, with 9 bases between. This CDR3 comprises 14 residues. CDR1 MNHNY and CDR2 SVGAGI come from the germline V gene (reference sequence). The DNA of the CDR3 is TGTGCCAGCAGTTACTCGCCGGGGGGCACTGAAGCTTTCTTT. Encoded protein: CASSYSPGGTEAFF.

This clonotype is termed medium-sized. This rearrangement joins TRBV15 to TRBJ2-1; 10 nucleotides agree with TRBD1. Germline V CDR1 and CDR2: LNHNV, YYDKDF (reference sequence). With V trimmed by 3 bases and J by 6 bases, 5 bases remained unmatched. The CDR3 has 15 residues. CDR3 sequence (DNA): TGTGCCACCAGCAGGGGACAGGGGTCCGCCAATGAGCAGTTCTTC. Amino acids: CATSRGQGSANEQFF.

This clonotype is classed as medium-sized. The chain uses TRBV19 and TRBJ2-1, with TRBD2 matching over 14 bases. The germline gives CDR1 LNHDA, CDR2 SQIVND (reference sequence). V was pared by 4 bases and J by 8 bases, with 1 base of the junction left unmatched. This CDR3 has 14 residues. In DNA form, the CDR3 reads TGTGCCAGTAGTAGGACTAGCGGGGGGTATGAGCAGTTCTTC. Translated: CASSRTSGGYEQFF.

This clonotype was seen a handful of times. The CDR3 DNA follows: TGTGCCAGTAGTATAACAGGGGCGGGAGGGCCCTACAATGAGCAGTTCTTC. Protein product: CASSITGAGGPYNEQFF. The chain is built from TRBV19 and TRBJ2-1; TRBD2 matches at 9 bases. After removal of 2 bases from V and 2 bases from J, the junction contained 7 bases not matched to a gene. The germline CDR1 and CDR2 sequences are LNHDA and SQIVND (reference sequence). The CDR3 spans 17 residues.

The CDR3: CASSLGPLGGTDEQYF. The CDR3 DNA reads TGCGCCAGCAGCTTGGGCCCTTTGGGGGGGACCGACGAGCAGTACTTC. The rearrangement joins TRBV5-1 to TRBJ2-7; 7 bases fit TRBD2. V dropped 0 bases and J dropped 5; count of bases not matched to a gene: 11. The CDR3 runs 16 residues. Per the germline V gene, CDR1 is SGHRS and CDR2 is YFSETQ.

This rearrangement joins TRBV18 to TRBJ2-7; TRBD2 matches 10 bases. Per the germline V gene, CDR1 is KGHSH and CDR2 is LQKENI. The CDR3 length is 18 residues. With 4 bases clipped from V and 1 base from J, the junction kept 13 bases outside the gene matches. The DNA for the CDR3 is TGTGCCAGCTCACTCCTCCGGGCTAGCGGGAGACGTTCCTACGAGCAGTACTTC. Amino acid sequence: CASSLLRASGRRSYEQYF.

This clonotype was counted only a few times. This chain joins TRBV29-1 and TRBJ2-7; the D gene is possibly TRBD1 (6 bases). The CDR3 is made up of 11 amino acids. CDR1 and CDR2 (germline): SQVTM, ANQGSEA. Trimming took 4 bases from V and 7 from J, leaving 11 bases between them. The DNA of the CDR3 is TGCAGCGTTGGTACAGGGTTTGAGCAGTACTTC. This encodes CSVGTGFEQYF.

This clonotype was picked up a small number of times. The V gene is TRBV5-4, the J gene TRBJ2-4; either TRBD1 or TRBD2 may supply D (5 bases each). The CDR3 consists of 14 residues. CDR1 is SGHNT and CDR2 is YYREEE in the germline V gene (reference sequence). Between the trimmed V and J ends, which lost 1 base and 7 bases, there was a span of 12 bases. The CDR3 spells CASSLTGRGNIQYF. For the CDR3, the DNA is TGTGCCAGCAGCTTGACGGGACGAGGGAACATTCAGTACTTC.

The V call is TRBV10-2, the J call TRBJ2-3, with D perhaps given as TRBD1 or TRBD2 (5 bases each). Germline values: CDR1 WSHSY, CDR2 SAAADI. The length of the CDR3 is 16 residues. The V end was cut by 4 bases, the J end by 2 bases, with 16 bases between. Here the CDR3 DNA reads TGCGCCAGCAGTGTTGGGGCGGGCTCTGTCACAGATACGCAGTATTTT. It is translated as CASSVGAGSVTDTQYF.

The genes are TRBV7-9 and TRBJ2-7, with 8 bases fitting TRBD1. Germline V CDR1 and CDR2: SEHNR, FQNEAQ (reference sequence). Losses at the gene ends were 4 bases for V and 1 base for J; bases not matched to a gene: 6. This CDR3 contains 15 residues. CDR3 in amino acids: CASSSTGARSYEQYF. The CDR3 DNA sequence: TGTGCCAGCAGCTCGACAGGGGCGCGGTCCTACGAGCAGTACTTC.

This clonotype was counted between two and nine times. The chain carries TRBV7-9 and TRBJ1-5, with D uncertain. Germline V gene sequence: CDR1 SEHNR, CDR2 FQNEAQ (reference sequence). V was trimmed by 4 bases and J by 0 bases, leaving 7 bases between them. The CDR3 consists of 14 residues. CDR3: CASSSENSNQPQHF. The CDR3 nucleotides are TGTGCCAGCAGCTCGGAAAATAGCAATCAGCCCCAGCATTTT.

As regards this clonotype: It may be a read error: a sequence one base away is much more abundant. This rearrangement joins TRBV11-1 to TRBJ2-1, with 9 bases that match TRBD1. This CDR3 is 14 amino acids long. J lost 10 bases, V lost 5 bases, and 9 bases had no gene match. Germline CDR1 and CDR2: SGHAT and FQDESV (reference sequence). CDR3 in DNA: TGTGCCAGCAGCGACGACAGGGGGGGTTACGAGCAGTTCTTC. Translated: CASSDDRGGYEQFF.

The CDR3 DNA is TGTGCCAGCAGCCGCGGACAGAATAATTCACCCCTCCACTTT. Residues: CASSRGQNNSPLHF. The chain carries TRBV7-9 and TRBJ1-6; TRBD1 is a possible D gene (6 bases). Trimming stripped 5 bases from V and 5 bases from J, with 10 bases between. Per germline, CDR1 SEHNR and CDR2 FQNEAQ (reference sequence). This CDR3 has 14 amino acids.

This clonotype turned up a few times. The gene calls are TRBV30 and TRBJ2-3; D is possibly TRBD2 (6 bases). CDR3 length: 13 residues. V lost 3 bases to trimming and J lost 4 bases, with 11 bases between them. Germline V gives CDR1 GTSNPN, CDR2 SVGIG (reference sequence). The DNA for the CDR3 is TGTGCCTGGAGACTCGGGAGTGCAGATACGCAGTATTTT. Its protein product is CAWRLGSADTQYF. Supplemented by reference TRBV30 and TRBJ2-3, the full variable domain reads SQTIHQWPATLVQPVGSPLSLECTVEGTSNPNLYWYRQAAGRGLQLLFYSVGIGQISSEVPQNLSASRPQDRQFILSSKKLLLSDSGFYLCAWRLGSADTQYFGPGTRLTVL.

The chain couples TRBV27 to TRBJ2-7; D uncertain. V lost 5 bases to trimming and J lost 2 bases, with 10 bases between them. In germline, CDR1 is MNHEY, CDR2 SMNVEV (reference sequence). The CDR3 length is 13 residues. CDR3 protein: CASSPGRPYEQYF. CDR3 bases: TGTGCCAGCAGTCCCGGGCGCCCCTACGAGCAGTACTTC.

The table lists this clonotype with a few counts. V and J are TRBV18 and TRBJ2-2; 7 nucleotides line up with TRBD1. Germline V gives CDR1 KGHSH, CDR2 LQKENI. Trimming cost V 2 bases and J 0 bases; bases outside gene matches: 3. The CDR3 sequence is 16 residues long. CDR3 residues: CASSPFGTANTGELFF. The DNA of the CDR3 is TGTGCCAGCTCACCATTCGGGACAGCGAACACCGGGGAGCTGTTTTTT.

This clonotype was counted between two and nine times. The chain couples TRBV5-6 to TRBJ1-3; D unresolved. The V end was cut by 2 bases, the J end by 1 base, with 7 bases between. The CDR3 consists of 14 residues. The germline V gene encodes CDR1 SGHDT and CDR2 YYEEEE. The CDR3 reads CASSLTQSGNTIYF. The DNA of the CDR3 is TGTGCCAGCAGCTTAACGCAGTCTGGAAACACCATATATTTT.

V gene TRBV6-4 combines with J gene TRBJ2-6; 7 nucleotides align to TRBD1. Germline trimming cut 2 bases from V and 1 base from J; bases unmatched to any gene: 2. CDR1 and CDR2 from the germline V gene are MRHNA and SNTAGT. This CDR3 has 16 amino acids. The CDR3 here is CASSDGGQSGANVLTF. The DNA for the CDR3 is TGTGCCAGCAGTGACGGGGGACAGTCTGGGGCCAACGTCCTGACTTTC.

This chain links TRBV11-1 with TRBJ1-1; TRBD1 is a possible D gene (5 bases). CDR1 SGHAT and CDR2 FQDESV come from the germline V gene (reference sequence). Trimming shortened V by 5 bases and J by 5 bases, and 21 bases separated the two germline ends. This CDR3 is 16 amino acids long. CDR3 in amino acids: CASSPRGVRSGTEAFF. CDR3 nucleotide sequence: TGTGCCAGCAGCCCCCGAGGGGTCAGGAGTGGAACTGAAGCTTTCTTT.

The CDR3 spells CASRGTGGVRPEAFF. The CDR3 coding sequence is TGTGCCAGCAGGGGGACAGGGGGCGTAAGACCTGAAGCTTTCTTT. The chain couples TRBV6-1 to TRBJ1-1, with 12 positions matching TRBD1. This CDR3 has 15 residues. Losses at the gene ends were 6 bases for V and 6 bases for J; bases not matched to a gene: 8. The germline gives CDR1 MNHNS, CDR2 SASEGT.

This clonotype has only a few counts. The chain is built from TRBV5-1 and TRBJ2-2, with a tentative D call TRBD2 (5 bases). Per germline, CDR1 SGHRS and CDR2 YFSETQ. The CDR3 runs 16 residues. Trimming shortened V by 0 bases and J by 4 bases, and 13 bases separated the two germline ends. CDR3 sequence (DNA): TGCGCCAGCAGCTTGGGGGTCGGGGTTTTCACCGGGGAGCTGTTTTTT. It codes for CASSLGVGVFTGELFF.

Concerning this clonotype itself: One base away lies a much larger clone, so this may be a sequencing read error. The gene calls are TRBV19 and TRBJ2-3; TRBD2 agrees at 8 bases. Losses at the gene ends were 10 bases for V and 3 bases for J; bases not matched to a gene: 6. The CDR3 runs 13 residues. Germline values: CDR1 LNHDA, CDR2 SQIVND (reference sequence). CDR3 nucleotide sequence: TGTGCCATCAGAGCGGGAGCTACAGATACGCAGTATTTT. Its protein product is CAIRAGATDTQYF.

This clonotype is categorized as medium-sized. The gene calls are TRBV29-1 and TRBJ2-3, with 7 bases that match TRBD2. V dropped 1 base and J dropped 2; count of bases not matched to a gene: 6. The CDR3 spans 15 residues. Germline V lookup: CDR1 SQVTM, CDR2 ANQGSEA. DNA of the CDR3: TGCAGCGTTGAAGTCCCTAGCGGAAACACAGATACGCAGTATTTT. Translating gives CSVEVPSGNTDTQYF.

This clonotype was observed a handful of times. The chain combines TRBV6-5 with TRBJ2-4; 7 nucleotides match TRBD2. Per the germline V gene, CDR1 is MNHEY and CDR2 is SVGAGI. The CDR3 sequence is 16 residues long. Trimming at V came to 5 bases and at J to 7 bases, leaving 14 bases not matched to a gene. In nucleotides, the CDR3 is TGTGCCAGCAGTCGCGGCCTAGCGGCGGATTGGAACATTCAGTACTTC. It is translated as CASSRGLAADWNIQYF.

The V and J genes are TRBV18 and TRBJ1-1; 10 nucleotides match TRBD1. The CDR3 runs 16 residues. V lost 3 bases and J lost 4; bases outside the gene matches: 8. Germline V CDR1 and CDR2: KGHSH, LQKENI. This CDR3 reads CASSPGDRGIGTEAFF. CDR3 nucleotides: TGTGCCAGCTCACCTGGGGACAGGGGCATAGGCACTGAAGCTTTCTTT.